A selection of T cell receptor beta chains follows, all from one sample in a study of naive and memory T cell subsets. From the UMI-ligation and nested PCR reads, TCRdb called clonotypes with MiXCR, one entry per CDR3 protein. The data hold roughly 91,000 distinct CDR3 sequences, with less than 15% observed a single time. Material for sequencing was central memory CD4+ T cells from blood. The receptors were sampled from a human donor in good health. CDR3s include the opening cysteine and the closing phenylalanine or tryptophan. Fields, in order: V gene, J gene, CDR3 protein.

V: TRBV7-9
J: TRBJ1-4
CDR3: CASSLLRQENEKLFF

V: TRBV27
J: TRBJ2-7
CDR3: CASSLKSYYEQYF

V: TRBV5-4
J: TRBJ1-4
CDR3: CASSRGQGPATNEKLFF

V: TRBV6-1
J: TRBJ2-4
CDR3: CASSEAQGVRYF

V: TRBV5-4
J: TRBJ1-4
CDR3: CASSPQQGSEKLFF

V: TRBV5-6
J: TRBJ1-5
CDR3: CASSLADSQNQPQHF

V: TRBV28
J: TRBJ1-3
CDR3: CASLGTGSLSDRNTIYF

V: TRBV6-1
J: TRBJ2-3
CDR3: CASLGRTDTQYF

V: TRBV15
J: TRBJ1-2
CDR3: CATSRGGDTGDGYTF

V: TRBV10-3
J: TRBJ2-1
CDR3: CAISAGAGGGDNEQFF

V: TRBV20-1
J: TRBJ1-5
CDR3: CSASVGQPQHF

V: TRBV27
J: TRBJ2-1
CDR3: CASSPILGGSYNEQFF

V: TRBV28
J: TRBJ1-1
CDR3: CASDRQENTEAFF

V: TRBV11-2
J: TRBJ2-7
CDR3: CASSLALAGVWYEQYF

V: TRBV4-3
J: TRBJ1-5
CDR3: CASSPGHYSNQPQHF

V: TRBV7-2
J: TRBJ2-7
CDR3: CASSPRRNRGSEQYF

V: TRBV5-1
J: TRBJ2-7
CDR3: CASSLRAESYEQYF

V: TRBV29-1
J: TRBJ2-5
CDR3: CSVVLEQETQYF

V: TRBV7-8
J: TRBJ1-4
CDR3: CASSRREGEKLFF

V: TRBV2
J: TRBJ1-5
CDR3: CASSVRPGSNQPQHF

V: TRBV7-6
J: TRBJ1-1
CDR3: CASSLVMPGELRDTEAFF

V: TRBV29-1
J: TRBJ1-2
CDR3: CSVGQGADGYTF

V: TRBV15
J: TRBJ1-3
CDR3: CATSRGRQGNTIYF

V: TRBV28
J: TRBJ1-3
CDR3: CASTHGTGRSGNTIYF

V: TRBV2
J: TRBJ2-6
CDR3: CASSEDRAGANVLTF

V: TRBV7-6
J: TRBJ2-3
CDR3: CASSLGGNGDTQYF

V: TRBV6-2/TRBV6-3
J: TRBJ1-1
CDR3: CASRTGNTEAFF

V: TRBV3-1
J: TRBJ2-7
CDR3: CASSHNLAGEEQYF

V: TRBV4-1
J: TRBJ1-4
CDR3: CASSRVAASNEKLFF

V: TRBV3-1
J: TRBJ1-2
CDR3: CASSQDPRSKGARGYTF

V: TRBV4-1
J: TRBJ1-1
CDR3: CASSPDGQETCLGTEAFF

V: TRBV5-6
J: TRBJ1-3
CDR3: CASSQDTARNTIYF

V: TRBV6-5
J: TRBJ2-7
CDR3: CASSYTASGRSYEQYF

V: TRBV5-1
J: TRBJ1-5
CDR3: CASSLAGASNQPQHF

V: TRBV5-1
J: TRBJ2-3
CDR3: CASSLVASTDTQYF

V: TRBV3-1
J: TRBJ1-1
CDR3: CASSRKGTGEAFF

V: TRBV5-5
J: TRBJ2-7
CDR3: CASSLRDRDKQYF

V: TRBV5-5
J: TRBJ1-6
CDR3: CASSVTGPAPLHF

V: TRBV5-6
J: TRBJ2-2
CDR3: CASSLELARVVGELFF

V: TRBV20-1
J: TRBJ2-3
CDR3: CSAVDATASTDTQYF

V: TRBV2
J: TRBJ1-4
CDR3: CASGYTDRGGEKLFF

V: TRBV4-2
J: TRBJ2-1
CDR3: CASSHRDYRTGEQFF

V: TRBV28
J: TRBJ1-2
CDR3: CASSLGGGGPNYGYTF

V: TRBV7-9
J: TRBJ2-3
CDR3: CASTFQLGESDTQYF

V: TRBV7-6
J: TRBJ2-5
CDR3: CASSSMYQETQYF

V: TRBV6-6
J: TRBJ2-3
CDR3: CASTPGTSLPDTQYF

V: TRBV20-1
J: TRBJ1-1
CDR3: CSARTGNTEAFF

V: TRBV19
J: TRBJ2-6
CDR3: CASSSGSGANVLTF

V: TRBV7-2
J: TRBJ2-7
CDR3: CASSWRGYEQYF

V: TRBV11-2
J: TRBJ2-5
CDR3: CASSFLAGKETQYF

V: TRBV2
J: TRBJ2-5
CDR3: CASTPDRGQETQYF

V: TRBV5-5
J: TRBJ2-5
CDR3: CASSPRGPETQYF

V: TRBV3-1
J: TRBJ2-3
CDR3: CASSQDEGAGSDTQYF

V: TRBV28
J: TRBJ2-1
CDR3: CASSPGTSGRRGEQFF

V: TRBV5-1
J: TRBJ2-5
CDR3: CASSLSYSEETQYF